The entry that follows covers one TCR beta chain sequence. The target antigen is unknown. The sample is drawn from a study of T cell responses to AZD1222 COVID-19 vaccine. Study-wide findings and caveats: There were mostly white British donors and more females than males, and clonal diversity was possibly underestimated.

The junction had 8 bases not matched to a gene; V was cut back by 3 bases and J by 0 bases. Germline-derived CDR1 and CDR2 are KGHSH and LQKENI. The CDR3 is made up of 17 amino acids. The study pooled second doses at about 4 or about 12 weeks. TCRdb's copy holds only in-frame clones and misses some; the assay was immunoSEQ multiplex PCR. The repertoire holds about 69,000 clones, with around four fifths as singletons. The chain carries TRBV18 and TRBJ1-1; 9 nucleotides line up with TRBD1. This TCR came from an adult who received the AZD1222 COVID-19 vaccine. The starting material was peripheral blood, obtained 28 days after the second AZD1222 dose. The CDR3 DNA follows: TGTGCCAGCTCACCCACAGGGGGCGTGGGGATGAACACTGAAGCTTTCTTT. This codes for CASSPTGGVGMNTEAFF.